Presented here are 8 T cell receptor beta chains from one specimen sequenced in a study of blood T cell repertoires in COVID-19. Clones were sequenced by immunoSEQ multiplex PCR, and TCRdb holds only the in-frame ones, with some missing. This table holds more than 35,000 clones, 79% found once. The sequenced sample was peripheral blood. The receptor set was obtained from a man aged 65-85 years with acute or convalescent COVID-19.

The rearrangement links TRBV19 to TRBJ2-3; 13 bases agree with TRBD2. The CDR3 is 16 amino acids. Germline lookup yields CDR1 LNHDA and CDR2 SQIVND (reference sequence). J gave up 2 bases and V 6 bases, and 5 bases lay outside the gene matches. The CDR3 is CASSRLAGGVTDTQYF. The CDR3 bases are TGTGCCAGTAGCCGACTAGCGGGAGGAGTCACAGATACGCAGTATTTT.

V and J are TRBV19 and TRBJ1-1; maybe TRBD1 (5 bases). V shed 1 base and J shed 4 bases, with 7 bases lying between them. This CDR3 spans 13 amino acids. Germline V CDR1 and CDR2: LNHDA, SQIVND (reference sequence). The CDR3 spells CASSIGGATEAFF. The CDR3, as DNA: TGTGCCAGTAGTATAGGGGGCGCCACTGAAGCTTTCTTT.

The chain has TRBV6-2 or TRBV6-3 and TRBJ2-3, with 7 bases identical to TRBD2. CDR1 and CDR2 from the germline V gene are MNHEY and SVGEGT. J gave up 6 bases and V 0 bases, and 12 bases lay outside the gene matches. The CDR3 is 17 amino acids. CDR3 nucleotide sequence: TGTGCCAGCAGTTACTCGAGTCAAGCGGGACGTGTGGATACGCAGTATTTT. It translates to CASSYSSQAGRVDTQYF.

The gene calls are TRBV28 and TRBJ1-5; 7 nucleotides align to TRBD1. V lost 5 bases to trimming and J lost 7 bases; unmatched junction nucleotides: 8. Germline V CDR1 and CDR2: MDHEN, SYDVKM. CDR3 size: 14 residues. The CDR3, as DNA: TGTGCCAGCAGTGCCGGACAGGAAAGGCAGCCCCAGCATTTT. Its protein is CASSAGQERQPQHF.

This chain joins TRBV7-9 and TRBJ1-2, with a tentative D call TRBD1 (6 bases). V lost 4 bases, J lost 4 bases, and 19 bases lay in between. CDR3 length equals 16 residues. Germline-derived CDR1 and CDR2 are SEHNR and FQNEAQ (reference sequence). The CDR3 DNA follows: TGTGCCAGCAGCTCAGAAGCCGGGACACGTCCCTATGGCTACACCTTC. This encodes CASSSEAGTRPYGYTF.

This CDR3 is CAISALAGGAKTQYF. The CDR3 DNA reads as TGTGCCATCAGCGCACTAGCGGGAGGGGCCAAGACCCAGTACTTC. V and J are TRBV10-3 and TRBJ2-5; TRBD2 matches 13 bases. J lost 6 bases, V lost 6 bases, and 7 bases had no gene match. This CDR3 comprises 15 residues. Germline CDR1 reads ENHRY; CDR2 reads SYGVKD.

The J gene is TRBJ1-1, the V gene TRBV5-6; D perhaps matches TRBD1 (6 bases). Germline V gene sequence: CDR1 SGHDT, CDR2 YYEEEE. V was trimmed by 7 bases and J by 5 bases, leaving 18 bases between them. The CDR3 spans 14 residues. CDR3 loop: CASGPSGAGTEAFF. CDR3 sequence (DNA): TGTGCCAGCGGGCCCTCAGGGGCTGGGACTGAAGCTTTCTTT.

This chain links TRBV29-1 with TRBJ1-1, with TRBD1 as a possible D gene (5 bases). Germline lookup yields CDR1 SQVTM and CDR2 ANQGSEA. V lost 4 bases and J lost 3, with 12 bases in between. The CDR3 is 13 amino acids. The CDR3 sequence: CSVGRSRDTEAFF. CDR3 coding DNA: TGCAGCGTTGGGAGAAGCAGGGACACTGAAGCTTTCTTT.